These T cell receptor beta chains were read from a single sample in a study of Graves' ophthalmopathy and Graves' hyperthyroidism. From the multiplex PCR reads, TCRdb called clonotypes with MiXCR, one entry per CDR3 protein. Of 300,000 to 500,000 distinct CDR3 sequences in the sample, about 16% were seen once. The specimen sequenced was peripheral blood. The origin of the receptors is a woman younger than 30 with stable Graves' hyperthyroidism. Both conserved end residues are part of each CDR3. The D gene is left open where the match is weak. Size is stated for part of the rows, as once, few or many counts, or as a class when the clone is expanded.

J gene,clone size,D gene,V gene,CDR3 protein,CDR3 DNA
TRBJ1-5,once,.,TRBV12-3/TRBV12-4,CASSRDIGNQPQHF,TGTGCCAGCAGCCGGGACATCGGCAATCAGCCTCAGCATTTT
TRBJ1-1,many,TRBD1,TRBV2,CASGQGGNTEAFF,TGTGCCAGCGGACAGGGTGGGAACACTGAAGCTTTCTTT
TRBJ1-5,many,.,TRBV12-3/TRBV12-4,CASSFRGPQHF,TGTGCCAGCAGTTTCCGAGGGCCCCAGCATTTT
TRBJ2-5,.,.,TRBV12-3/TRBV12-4,CASTGPGETQYF,TGTGCCAGCACAGGCCCGGGGGAGACCCAGTACTTC
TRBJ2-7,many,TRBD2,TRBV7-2,CASSSPGSGGPAFSLEQYF,TGTGCCAGCAGCTCCCCCGGTAGCGGGGGCCCCGCTTTCTCTCTCGAGCAGTACTTC
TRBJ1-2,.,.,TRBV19,CASSIPLFPRAVGRKIYGYTF,TGTGCCAGTAGTATTCCTCTCTTTCCCCGCGCCGTGGGCAGGAAGATCTATGGCTACACCTTC
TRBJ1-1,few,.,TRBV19,CASSAQLNTEAFF,TGTGCCAGTAGTGCCCAGCTCAACACTGAAGCTTTCTTT
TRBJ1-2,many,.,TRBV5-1,CASSLLGAFGYTF,TGCGCCAGCAGCTTGCTGGGGGCTTTTGGCTACACCTTC
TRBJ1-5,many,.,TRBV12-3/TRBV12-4,CASSLRRYQPQHF,TGTGCCAGCAGTCTAAGACGGTATCAGCCCCAGCATTTT
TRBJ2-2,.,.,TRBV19,CASSMRAGSGGELFF,TGTGCCAGTAGTATGAGGGCAGGCAGTGGCGGGGAGCTGTTTTTT
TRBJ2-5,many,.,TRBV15,CATSLPGLETQYF,TGTGCCACCTCCCTTCCCGGTTTGGAGACCCAGTACTTC
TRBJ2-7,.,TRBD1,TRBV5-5,CASSLFSGTGAYEQYF,TGTGCCAGCAGCTTGTTTTCCGGGACAGGGGCTTACGAGCAGTACTTC
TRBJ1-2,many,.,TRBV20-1,CSASSSYGYTF,TGCAGTGCTAGTTCCTCCTATGGCTACACCTTC
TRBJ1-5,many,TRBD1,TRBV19,CASSIQGVNNQPQHF,TGTGCCAGTAGTATTCAGGGGGTCAACAATCAGCCCCAGCATTTT
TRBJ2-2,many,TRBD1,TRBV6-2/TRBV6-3,CASSSETRTGNGELFF,TGTGCCAGCAGTTCTGAAACCCGGACAGGGAACGGGGAGCTGTTTTTT
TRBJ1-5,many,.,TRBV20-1,CSATGRGNQPQHF,TGCAGTGCCACAGGGAGAGGCAATCAGCCCCAGCATTTT
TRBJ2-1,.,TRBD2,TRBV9,CASSVGPSGGANEQFF,TGTGCCAGCAGCGTAGGTCCTAGCGGGGGGGCGAATGAGCAGTTCTTC
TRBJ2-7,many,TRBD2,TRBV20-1,CSAKTSGGYEQYF,TGCAGTGCTAAGACTAGCGGGGGGTACGAGCAGTACTTC
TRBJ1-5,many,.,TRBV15,CATSRGGEGQPQHF,TGTGCCACCAGCAGAGGAGGGGAGGGACAGCCCCAGCATTTT
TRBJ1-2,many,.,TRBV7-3,CASSSVARGNYGYTF,TGTGCCAGCAGCTCCGTCGCGAGGGGTAACTATGGCTACACCTTC
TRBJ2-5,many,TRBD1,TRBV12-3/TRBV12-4,CASRRQGWETQYF,TGTGCCAGCAGGCGACAGGGTTGGGAGACCCAGTACTTC
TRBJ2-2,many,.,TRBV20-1,CSARDFGDWDTGELFF,TGCAGTGCTAGAGATTTCGGGGATTGGGACACCGGGGAGCTGTTTTTT
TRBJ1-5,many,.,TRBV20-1,CSASSGYSNQPQHF,TGCAGTGCTAGTTCAGGGTATAGCAATCAGCCCCAGCATTTT
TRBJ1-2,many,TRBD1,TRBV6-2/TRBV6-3,CASSFGQGARYGYTF,TGTGCCAGCAGTTTCGGACAGGGGGCGCGGTATGGCTACACCTTC
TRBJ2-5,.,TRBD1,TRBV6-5,CASSLYRDRGETQYF,TGTGCCAGCAGTTTGTACCGGGACAGGGGAGAGACCCAGTACTTC
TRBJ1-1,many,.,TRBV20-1,CSVLAQNTEAFF,TGCAGTGTCTTGGCGCAGAACACTGAAGCTTTCTTT
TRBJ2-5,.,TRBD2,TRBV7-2,CASSLGLAGEETKYF,TGTGCCAGCAGCTTGGGATTAGCGGGGGAAGAGACCAAGTACTTC
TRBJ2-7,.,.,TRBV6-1,CASSFTGRAREQYF,TGTGCCAGCAGCTTTACGGGCAGGGCCCGGGAGCAGTACTTC
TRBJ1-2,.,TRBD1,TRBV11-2,CASSLEGQKFYGYTF,TGTGCCAGCAGCTTAGAGGGACAGAAGTTCTATGGCTACACCTTC
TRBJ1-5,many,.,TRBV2,CASSHDRNQPQHF,TGTGCCAGTAGTCACGACAGAAATCAGCCCCAGCATTTT
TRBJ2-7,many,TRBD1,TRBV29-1,CSALFTPRDRGTYEQYF,TGCAGCGCACTGTTCACGCCGCGGGACAGGGGAACCTACGAGCAGTACTTC
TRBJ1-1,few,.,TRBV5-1,CASSSGPRTNTEAFF,TGCGCCAGCAGCTCGGGACCCAGAACGAACACTGAAGCTTTCTTT
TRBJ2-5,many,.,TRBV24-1,CATKGQGPETQYF,TGTGCCACCAAGGGTCAGGGGCCAGAGACCCAGTACTTC